The 23 T cell receptor beta chains presented below share a single source sample, sequenced in a study of T cells in Graves' hyperthyroidism and ophthalmopathy. Template material for amplifying TCR beta CDR3 regions consisted of RNA transcripts. A set of HTBI primers served as the primers for a first-round RT-PCR of the TCR CDR3. TCRdb independently ran MiXCR on the multiplex PCR reads; one entry per CDR3 protein. The top ten hold about 10% of the sample, which has under 800,000 distinct CDR3 sequences, around 15% seen once. The sample consisted of blood. The receptor source for this set is a woman in her late teens or twenties with Graves' hyperthyroidism.

This clonotype has at least ten counts. This sequence joins TRBV30 and TRBJ1-1; D is unclear. Germline V gives CDR1 GTSNPN, CDR2 SVGIG (reference sequence). This CDR3 is built from 12 residues. V was trimmed by 0 bases and J by 4 bases, leaving 6 bases between them. The CDR3 loop is CAWSVTRTEAFF. The CDR3 nucleotides read TGTGCCTGGAGTGTGACGCGCACTGAAGCTTTCTTT.

This clonotype showed up many times. The chain carries TRBV4-3 and TRBJ2-7; D not certain. Trimming left V 0 bases short and J 0 bases short, with 9 bases between. There are 15 residues in the CDR3. Per the germline V gene, CDR1 is LGHNA and CDR2 is YSLEER. The CDR3 loop is CASSQDLGPSYEQYF. DNA for the CDR3: TGCGCCAGCAGCCAAGATCTCGGGCCCTCCTACGAGCAGTACTTC.

This clonotype came up a few times. The chain links TRBV7-9 to TRBJ2-1; TRBD2 aligns across 8 bases. Germline V gene data show CDR1 as SEHNR and CDR2 as FQNEAQ (reference sequence). This CDR3 spans 14 amino acids. Trimming removed 5 bases from V and 7 bases from J; junction bases left unmatched: 7. CDR3 DNA sequence: TGTGCCAGCAGCCGTCGACTAGCGTCTAATGAGCAGTTCTTC. Residues: CASSRRLASNEQFF.

This clonotype has only a few counts. The chain has TRBV5-6 and TRBJ2-7; 8 bases are a match to TRBD2. The J segment lost 2 bases and the V segment lost 4 bases, leaving 14 bases of the junction unmatched. CDR1 is SGHDT, CDR2 YYEEEE, per germline. This CDR3 has 17 amino acids. The CDR3 is CASSPNSGTTKTYEQYF. The CDR3 nucleotides are TGTGCCAGCAGCCCGAATAGCGGGACAACTAAGACCTACGAGCAGTACTTC.

J is TRBJ1-1 and V is TRBV11-2, with D hard to call. CDR1 and CDR2 from the germline V gene are SGHAT and FQNNGV. The CDR3 sequence is 14 residues long. V was cut by 5 bases and J by 2 bases, with 12 bases left in between. CDR3 sequence reads: CASSPNPANTEAFF. Written as DNA, the CDR3 is TGTGCCAGCAGCCCTAACCCGGCAAACACTGAAGCTTTCTTT.

Many counts were recorded for this clonotype. The V and J genes are TRBV28 and TRBJ1-2, with D possibly being TRBD1 (6 bases). This CDR3 spans 16 amino acids. From germline, CDR1 is MDHEN and CDR2 SYDVKM. V was trimmed by 3 bases and J by 8 bases, leaving 22 bases between them. The CDR3 spells CASSLVAQGHLFGYTF. The CDR3 DNA sequence: TGTGCCAGCAGTTTGGTTGCCCAGGGGCACCTTTTCGGCTACACCTTC.

CDR3 bases: TGCAGTGCTAGAGATAGCGGGAGGGCCGGTTGGGAGCAGTACTTC. Its protein product is CSARDSGRAGWEQYF. V gene TRBV20-1 combines with J gene TRBJ2-7; 11 positions agree with TRBD2. Germline lookup yields CDR1 DFQATT and CDR2 SNEGSKA (reference sequence). The CDR3 has 15 amino acids. V lost 0 bases, J lost 7 bases, and 8 bases stayed unmatched.

The chain employs TRBV7-9 and TRBJ2-2; 8 bases agree with TRBD1. Germline V lookup: CDR1 SEHNR, CDR2 FQNEAQ (reference sequence). J gave up 8 bases and V 5 bases, and 7 bases lay outside the gene matches. The CDR3 covers 14 residues. Here the CDR3 reads CASSPTQGAGELFF. The CDR3 DNA reads as TGTGCCAGCAGCCCCACGCAGGGGGCTGGGGAGCTGTTTTTT.

This clonotype has a handful of counts. The chain has TRBV13 and TRBJ1-3; D not certain. The CDR3 has 16 amino acids. Deletions cut 0 bases from V and 0 bases from J, with 9 bases between. Germline V lookup: CDR1 PRHDT, CDR2 FYEKMQ (reference sequence). The CDR3 here is CASSLGFDRSGNTIYF. DNA for the CDR3: TGTGCCAGCAGCTTAGGATTTGACCGCTCTGGAAACACCATATATTTT.

This clonotype was seen a handful of times. This sequence joins TRBV12-3 or TRBV12-4 and TRBJ1-1; a weak D match, TRBD1 (5 bases). There are 12 residues in the CDR3. V gave up 7 bases and J gave up 8 bases, with 14 bases separating them. CDR3 sequence (DNA): TGTGCCAGCACCGTGGGGACTCCCGAAGCTTTCTTT. Its translation: CASTVGTPEAFF.

This clonotype was found a few times. The chain carries TRBV5-5 and TRBJ2-7; TRBD1 matches 9 bases. CDR3 length: 14 residues. The ends lost 3 bases at V and 5 bases at J; junction bases unmatched: 6. Germline CDR1 SGHKS, CDR2 YYEKEE (reference sequence). CDR3 coding DNA: TGTGCCAGCAGCTACGGGACAGGGCTTAACGAGCAGTACTTC. The encoded protein is CASSYGTGLNEQYF.

This chain uses TRBV6-1 with TRBJ2-1; D is perhaps TRBD2 (6 bases). The CDR3 runs 11 residues. Germline CDR1 is MNHNS and CDR2 is SASEGT. With 7 bases removed from V and 12 bases from J, the gap between germline ends came to 13 bases. As DNA, the CDR3 is TGTGCCAGCACCTACTTGGGGGGGCAGTTCTTC. This sequence encodes CASTYLGGQFF.

The rearrangement joins TRBV20-1 to TRBJ2-3; 8 bases match TRBD2. The CDR3 runs to 17 residues. The germline CDR1 and CDR2 sequences are DFQATT and SNEGSKA (reference sequence). V was pared by 4 bases and J by 2 bases, with 14 bases of the junction left unmatched. The CDR3 sequence is CSATPILLAGATDTQYF. The CDR3 nucleotides are TGCAGTGCTACACCTATCCTGCTAGCGGGCGCCACAGATACGCAGTATTTT.

This clonotype occurred a few times. The chain couples TRBV7-6 to TRBJ1-3, with D maybe TRBD1 (5 bases). V shed 0 bases and J shed 9 bases, with 12 bases lying between them. The CDR3 is 14 residues long. From germline, CDR1 is SGHVS and CDR2 FNYEAQ. CDR3 in DNA: TGTGCCAGCAGCTTAGCTACGGGGGATACCACCATATATTTT. Residues: CASSLATGDTTIYF.

This chain joins TRBV5-1 and TRBJ2-4; D might be TRBD1 or TRBD2, each matching 6 bases. V lost 6 bases and J 5 bases, leaving 12 bases between the germline ends. This CDR3 is built from 13 residues. Germline V CDR1 and CDR2: SGHRS, YFSETQ. This CDR3 is CASKKGGENIQYF. CDR3 DNA sequence: TGCGCCAGCAAAAAGGGGGGAGAAAACATTCAGTACTTC.

The chain uses TRBV29-1 and TRBJ2-1, with D tentatively TRBD2 (5 bases). The CDR3 runs to 11 residues. Germline V gives CDR1 SQVTM, CDR2 ANQGSEA. With 8 bases removed from V and 8 bases from J, the gap between germline ends came to 13 bases. CDR3: CSSLAGHEQFF. DNA for the CDR3: TGCAGCTCCCTAGCAGGCCATGAGCAGTTCTTC.

This clonotype showed up many times. The rearrangement links TRBV2 to TRBJ1-5; 7 bases match TRBD1. Germline CDR1 and CDR2: SNHLY and FYNNEI. The V gene end was trimmed by 7 bases and the J gene end by 3 bases; junction bases not matched to a gene: 6. There are 14 residues in the CDR3. The CDR3, as DNA: TGTGCCAGCAACCTACAGGGGACCAATCAGCCCCAGCATTTT. This translates into CASNLQGTNQPQHF.

This clonotype has at least ten counts. The rearrangement uses TRBV29-1 and TRBJ2-3; no reliable D call. V shed 1 base and J shed 1 base, with 0 bases lying between them. From germline, CDR1 is SQVTM and CDR2 ANQGSEA. This CDR3 contains 11 residues. The CDR3 is CSVEGTDTQYF. DNA of the CDR3: TGCAGCGTTGAAGGCACAGATACGCAGTATTTT.

The chain joins TRBV9 to TRBJ1-1; possible D gene TRBD1, 6 bases. Trimming stripped 0 bases from V and 6 bases from J, with 12 bases between. Germline assignment: CDR1 SGDLS and CDR2 YYNGEE. CDR3 size: 14 residues. This CDR3 reads CASSVGRRGPEAFF. CDR3 sequence (DNA): TGTGCCAGCAGCGTAGGGCGGCGGGGGCCTGAAGCTTTCTTT.

The chain employs TRBV6-1 and TRBJ2-2; D may correspond to TRBD1 or TRBD2 (5 bases each). Germline V gene data show CDR1 as MNHNS and CDR2 as SASEGT. This CDR3 has 13 amino acids. V was pared by 7 bases and J by 4 bases, with 10 bases between. The CDR3 loop reads CASNLGVTGELFF. The CDR3 coding sequence is TGTGCCAGCAACTTGGGGGTCACCGGGGAGCTGTTTTTT.

This clonotype was detected ten times or more. The rearrangement uses TRBV20-1 and TRBJ2-7; 9 bases agree with TRBD2. In germline, CDR1 is DFQATT, CDR2 SNEGSKA (reference sequence). Trimming took 1 base from V and 7 from J; bases not matched to a gene: 8. The CDR3 is 14 amino acids. The DNA for the CDR3 is TGCAGTGCTAGAGCGGCGGGAGGGCCAGAAGAGCAGTACTTC. It codes for CSARAAGGPEEQYF.

This clonotype showed up just a few times. The gene calls are TRBV7-2 and TRBJ2-1, with 10 bases that match TRBD1. Unmatched junction bases numbered 5, after V lost 1 base and J lost 8 bases. Germline CDR1 and CDR2: SGHTA and FQGNSA. The CDR3 consists of 15 residues. The CDR3 coding sequence is TGTGCCAGCAGCTTAGTTGGACAGGGGGTTGATGAGCAGTTCTTC. Encoded protein: CASSLVGQGVDEQFF.

The CDR3 protein is CASSHNRDTGTDTQYF. In DNA form, the CDR3 reads TGTGCCAGCAGCCACAACCGGGACACCGGCACAGATACGCAGTATTTT. The chain has TRBV16 and TRBJ2-3; D perhaps matches TRBD1 (6 bases). V was shortened by 3 bases and J by 1 base, with 14 bases between the two germline ends. Germline CDR1 is KGHSY and CDR2 is FQNENV. The CDR3 length is 16 residues.